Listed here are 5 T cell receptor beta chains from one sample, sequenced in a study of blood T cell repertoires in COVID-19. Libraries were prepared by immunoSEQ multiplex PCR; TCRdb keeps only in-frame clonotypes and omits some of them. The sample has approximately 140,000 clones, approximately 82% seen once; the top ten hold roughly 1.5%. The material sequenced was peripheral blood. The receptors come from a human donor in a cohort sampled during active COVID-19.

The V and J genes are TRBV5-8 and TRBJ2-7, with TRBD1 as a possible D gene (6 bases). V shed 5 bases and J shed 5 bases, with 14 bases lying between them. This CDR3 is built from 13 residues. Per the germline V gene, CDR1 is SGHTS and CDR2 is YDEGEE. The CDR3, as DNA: TGTGCCAGCAGGCCCGGGACAACGGACGAGCAGTACTTC. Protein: CASRPGTTDEQYF.

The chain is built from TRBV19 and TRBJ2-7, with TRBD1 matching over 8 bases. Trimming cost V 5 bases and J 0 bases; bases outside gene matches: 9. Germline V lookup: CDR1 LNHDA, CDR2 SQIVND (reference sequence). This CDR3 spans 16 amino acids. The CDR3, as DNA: TGTGCCAGTAGTTCCGGGACAGGACCGACCTCCTACGAGCAGTACTTC. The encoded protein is CASSSGTGPTSYEQYF.

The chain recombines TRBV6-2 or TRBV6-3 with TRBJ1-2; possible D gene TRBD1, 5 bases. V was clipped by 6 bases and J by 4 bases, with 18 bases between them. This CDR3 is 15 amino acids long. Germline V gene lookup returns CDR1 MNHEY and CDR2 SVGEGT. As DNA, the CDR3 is TGTGCCAGCAGCCCATGGGCAGGGAAGTCCTATGGCTACACCTTC. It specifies CASSPWAGKSYGYTF.

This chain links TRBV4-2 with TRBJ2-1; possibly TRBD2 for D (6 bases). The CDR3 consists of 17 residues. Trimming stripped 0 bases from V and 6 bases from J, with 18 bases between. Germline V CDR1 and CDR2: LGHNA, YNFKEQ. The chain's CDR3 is CASSQDFAGLLGNEQFF. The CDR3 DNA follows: TGTGCCAGCAGCCAAGATTTTGCGGGGTTATTGGGCAATGAGCAGTTCTTC.

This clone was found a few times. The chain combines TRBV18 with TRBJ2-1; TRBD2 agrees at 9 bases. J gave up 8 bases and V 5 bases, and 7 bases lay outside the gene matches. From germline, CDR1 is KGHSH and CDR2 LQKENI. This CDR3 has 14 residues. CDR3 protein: CASSKASSGDEQFF. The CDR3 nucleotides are TGTGCCAGCTCAAAGGCTTCTAGCGGGGATGAGCAGTTCTTC.